The clone carrying this TCR beta chain was found many times. The antigen remains unidentified. With V trimmed by 4 bases and J by 10 bases, 7 bases remained unmatched. This CDR3 region has 13 residues. Germline CDR1 reads SGHRS; CDR2 reads YFSETQ. These data originate in a study of T cells after yellow fever vaccination. General study results and limits: The booster saw the reappearance of most primary-vaccination clones (around 95% CD4, 88% CD8).

TCRdb used MiXCR to reprocess the 5' RACE reads, holding one entry per CDR3 protein. The sample has 250,000 to 400,000 distinct CDR3 sequences; 3.5% to 5% are singletons. This chain links TRBV5-1 with TRBJ2-1, with 8 bases lining up with TRBD2. The sample consisted of PBMCs, taken 15 days after the yellow fever booster vaccination. The clonotype comes from a man aged 18 to 30 who received the YFV17D yellow fever vaccine. The CDR3 DNA reads TGCGCCAGCAGCATCGGGGGGGCGGTAGAGCAGTTCTTC. Translated, it gives CASSIGGAVEQFF.